Below are 4 T cell receptor beta chains sequenced from a single sample in a study of shared clonotypes between healthy human individuals (TCRdb year 2020). Receptor amplification or capture employed the immunoSEQ multiplex PCR assay. TCRdb obtained this table from immuneACCESS and retained in-frame rearrangements with V and J assigned. These tables miss some clones; where compared with another copy, unresolved V genes account for less than half of the shortfall, and the remainder is unexplained. This sample lists over a million clones; around 98.5% were detected once. Jointly, the top ten make up approximately 0.4% of the sample. The source material was naive CD4+ T cells sorted from blood. Sample cell subset or site, as interpreted from the label and publication: CD45RA+ positively selected. These receptors were obtained from a man aged 30 to 45 in good health.

The chain uses TRBV29-1 and TRBJ2-7; D assignment may be TRBD1 or TRBD2 (5 bases each). Per the germline V gene, CDR1 is SQVTM and CDR2 is ANQGSEA. Trimming removed 5 bases at V and 6 bases at J, with 20 bases between. The CDR3 contains 14 residues. The CDR3 reads CSVLAGTLGSEQYF. The CDR3 DNA follows: TGCAGCGTTTTGGCCGGGACCCTGGGATCCGAGCAGTACTTC.

The chain joins TRBV6-6 to TRBJ1-2, with TRBD1 matching over 7 bases. Germline CDR1 MNHNY, CDR2 SVGAGI (reference sequence). The CDR3 is 12 amino acids. The V gene end was trimmed by 4 bases and the J gene end by 5 bases; junction bases not matched to a gene: 1. CDR3 DNA sequence: TGTGCCAGCAGTTCACAGGGGTATGGCTACACCTTC. Its translation: CASSSQGYGYTF.

The gene calls are TRBV18 and TRBJ1-2, with D possibly matching TRBD1 (5 bases). The germline CDR1 and CDR2 sequences are KGHSH and LQKENI. Trimming shortened V by 4 bases and J by 2 bases, and 8 bases separated the two germline ends. The CDR3 is made up of 13 amino acids. CDR3 sequence (DNA): TGTGCCAGCTCACATGGGGGGAACTATGGCTACACCTTC. Translating it yields CASSHGGNYGYTF.

This chain connects TRBV28 to TRBJ1-2, with TRBD1 matching 7 bases. CDR1 is MDHEN and CDR2 is SYDVKM in the germline V gene. After removal of 5 bases from V and 3 bases from J, the junction contained 9 bases not matched to a gene. The CDR3 runs 15 residues. The CDR3 is CASSPGTAGDYGYTF. The CDR3 DNA reads TGTGCCAGCAGTCCCGGGACAGCCGGTGACTATGGCTACACCTTC.